This entry is about one T cell receptor beta chain. What it binds is unknown. The data derive from a study of cytomegalovirus exposure and HLA in healthy donors. Overall study context: The roughly 670 first-cohort repertoires shared a platform with the approximately 120 validation repertoires, as reported in a later analysis.

Germline CDR1 is SQVTM and CDR2 is ANQGSEA. V lost 6 bases and J lost 3, with 14 bases in between. The CDR3 is made up of 13 amino acids. The assay was immunoSEQ multiplex PCR, and TCRdb's table has in-frame clones only and misses some. The sample holds about 100,000 clones; more than 90% are singletons and the top ten take roughly 0.67%. Study-level findings and limits: Specific recognition of CMV antigens was confirmed in vitro for a few chains (all CMV-associated). Many donors carried some public TCRs, although rarity characterized most TCR sequences.

The chain links TRBV29-1 to TRBJ1-2; D ambiguous. The sample was PBMCs. The clonotype was recovered from a woman between 18 and 29 years old in good health and CMV-seronegative. CDR3 in amino acids: CSVLTDTYYGYTF. CDR3 DNA sequence: TGCAGCGTCCTGACCGACACGTACTATGGCTACACCTTC. The full variable domain, in which reference TRBV29-1 and TRBJ1-2 provide the parts outside the CDR3, is SAVISQKPSRDICQRGTSLTIQCQVDSQVTMMFWYRQQPGQSLTLIATANQGSEATYESGFVIDKFPISRPNLTFSTLTVSNMSPEDSSIYLCSVLTDTYYGYTFGSGTRLTVV.